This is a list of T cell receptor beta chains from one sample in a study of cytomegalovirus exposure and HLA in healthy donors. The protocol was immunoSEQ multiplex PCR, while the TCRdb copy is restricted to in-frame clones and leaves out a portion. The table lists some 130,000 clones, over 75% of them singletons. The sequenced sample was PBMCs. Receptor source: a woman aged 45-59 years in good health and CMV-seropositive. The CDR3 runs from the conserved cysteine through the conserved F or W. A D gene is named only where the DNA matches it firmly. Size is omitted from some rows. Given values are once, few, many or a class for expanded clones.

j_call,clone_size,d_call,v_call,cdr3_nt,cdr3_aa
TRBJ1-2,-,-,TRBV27,TGTGCCAGCAGTAAGGGGGGGGCACTTAACTATGGCTACACCTTC,CASSKGGALNYGYTF
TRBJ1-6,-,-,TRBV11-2,TGTGCCAGCCGCCAAGAGTACCAGGGATCACCCCTCCACTTT,CASRQEYQGSPLHF
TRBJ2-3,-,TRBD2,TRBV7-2,TGTGCCAGCAGCCAGCGAGGGGCAGGACTAGACTCAGATACGCAGTATTTT,CASSQRGAGLDSDTQYF
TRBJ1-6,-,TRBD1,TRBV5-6,TGTGCCAGCAGCGGGCGACAGGGGCGCTCACCCCTCCACTTT,CASSGRQGRSPLHF
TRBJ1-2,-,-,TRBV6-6,TGTGCCAGCGTGGCGGGATTGTATGGCTACACCTTC,CASVAGLYGYTF
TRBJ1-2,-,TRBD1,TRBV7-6,TGTGCCAGCAGCTTAGCCAAGGGACAGGGATATGGCTACACCTTC,CASSLAKGQGYGYTF
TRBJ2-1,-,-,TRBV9,TGTGCCAGCAGCCCCCCCGCGTATGACAATGAGCAGTTCTTC,CASSPPAYDNEQFF
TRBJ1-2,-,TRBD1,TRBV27,TGTGCCAGCAGTTCCTCTGGGACAGGGCGTTATGGCTACACCTTC,CASSSSGTGRYGYTF
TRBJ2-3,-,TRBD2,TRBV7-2,TGTGCCAGCAGCTATAGCGGGGAGGGGGATACGCAGTATTTT,CASSYSGEGDTQYF
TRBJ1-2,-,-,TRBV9,TGTGCCAGCAGGCAAGAGGGATCGGGATTCTATGGCTACACCTTC,CASRQEGSGFYGYTF
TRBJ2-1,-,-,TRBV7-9,TGTGCCAGCAGCCAGGAGAGGCGGGGACAGTTCTTC,CASSQERRGQFF
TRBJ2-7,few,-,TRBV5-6,TGTGCCAGCAGCTTGGTGGGCAGGGTCTACGAGCAGTACTTC,CASSLVGRVYEQYF
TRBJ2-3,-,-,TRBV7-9,TGTTGCTCCCGGGTCGCGGATTCCGAAACAGATACGCAGTATTTT,CCSRVADSETDTQYF
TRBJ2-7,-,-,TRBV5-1,TGCGCCAGCAGCTTTGGACAGACTCCCTACGAGCAGTACTTC,CASSFGQTPYEQYF
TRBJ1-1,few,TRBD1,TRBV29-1,TGCAGCGTTGGAGTCCCCTTCGGGACAGGGAGTAGCACTGAAGCTTTCTTT,CSVGVPFGTGSSTEAFF
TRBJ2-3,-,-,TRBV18,TGTGCCAGCTCACCACCATCTCTTTCCGGGGATACGCAGTATTTT,CASSPPSLSGDTQYF
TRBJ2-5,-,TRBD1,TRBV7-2,TGTGCCAGCAGCTTCGCCGGGACAGCTCAAGAGACCCAGTACTTC,CASSFAGTAQETQYF
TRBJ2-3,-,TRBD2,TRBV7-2,TGTGCCAGCAGCTGGTTAGCGGGGGGCACAGATACGCAGTATTTT,CASSWLAGGTDTQYF
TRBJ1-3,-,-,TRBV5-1,TGCGCCAGCAGCTTGAGTGTGGGGGCAGGAGGAAACACCATATATTTT,CASSLSVGAGGNTIYF
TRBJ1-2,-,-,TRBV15,TGTGCCACCAGCAGAGGGCCGAACGACTATGGCTACACCTTC,CATSRGPNDYGYTF
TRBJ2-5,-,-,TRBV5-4,TGTGCCAGCAGCTTGGACAGGGGGGGAGAGACCCAGTACTTC,CASSLDRGGETQYF
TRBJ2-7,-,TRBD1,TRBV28,TGTGCCACTTCCTCGGGACAGGCAAACGAGCAGTACTTC,CATSSGQANEQYF
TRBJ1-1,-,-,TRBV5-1,TGCGCCAGCAGCCCCTTCCGGGGAATGGGCACTGAAGCTTTCTTT,CASSPFRGMGTEAFF
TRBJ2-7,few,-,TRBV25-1,TGTGCCAGCAGTCGACCGGGAAGGTCCTACGAGCAGTACTTC,CASSRPGRSYEQYF
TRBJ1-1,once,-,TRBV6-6,TGTGCCAGCAGTGGACAGAGACGCGTGAGCACTGAAGCTTTCTTT,CASSGQRRVSTEAFF
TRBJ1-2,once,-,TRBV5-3,TGTGCCAGAAGCTTGGTGGTTTGGGGAGGGTGGGCGTATGGCTACACCTTC,CARSLVVWGGWAYGYTF
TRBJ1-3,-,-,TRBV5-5,TGTGCCAGCAGCCTGGAGGGCAGGGCGGAAGGATCGGGAAACACCATATATTTT,CASSLEGRAEGSGNTIYF
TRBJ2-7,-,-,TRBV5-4,TGTGCCAGCAGCCCCATAACAGGTTCTCCAAGCACCCCATCCTACGAGCAGTACTTC,CASSPITGSPSTPSYEQYF
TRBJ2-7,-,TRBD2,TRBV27,TGTGCCAGCAGTATCCGCCGCGGGGGGTACGAGCAGTACTTC,CASSIRRGGYEQYF
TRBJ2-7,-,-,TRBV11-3,TGTGCCAGCAGCTTGGATGGACAGACCAACGAGCAGTACTTC,CASSLDGQTNEQYF
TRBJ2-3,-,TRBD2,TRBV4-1,TGCGCCAGCAGCCTAAGGACTAGCGGGGGCCTGCCAGATACGCAGTATTTT,CASSLRTSGGLPDTQYF
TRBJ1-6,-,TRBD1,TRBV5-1,TGCGCCAGCAGCCCGCATTCCGGGACAGTCTATAATTCACCCCTCCACTTT,CASSPHSGTVYNSPLHF
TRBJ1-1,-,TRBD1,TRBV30,TGTGCCTGGAGGGGGCATTTGACAGGGAGAACTGAAGCTTTCTTT,CAWRGHLTGRTEAFF
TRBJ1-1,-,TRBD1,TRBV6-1,TGTGCCAGCAGGACCCGACAGGGGAACACTGAAGCTTTCTTT,CASRTRQGNTEAFF
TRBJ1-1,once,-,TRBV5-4,TGTGCCAGCAGCTTGGCTGGGGGGTCGAACACTGAAGCTTTCTTT,CASSLAGGSNTEAFF
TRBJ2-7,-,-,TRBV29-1,TGCAGCGTTACGAAGGGGATTTCTCCCATACCCTACGAGCAGTACTTC,CSVTKGISPIPYEQYF
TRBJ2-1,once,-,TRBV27,TGTGCCACCAGCAACCGGCAGGGATACAATGAGCAGTTCTTC,CATSNRQGYNEQFF
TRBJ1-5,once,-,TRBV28,TGTGCCAGCAGCCAGGGGAGGGCCCAGCATTTT,CASSQGRAQHF
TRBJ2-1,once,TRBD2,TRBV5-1,TGCGCCAGCAGCTACGGACTAGCGGATAACTACAATGAGCAGTTCTTC,CASSYGLADNYNEQFF
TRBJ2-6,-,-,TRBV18,TGTGCCAGCTCAAAAGGGGAGGCTGGGGCCAACGTCCTGACTTTC,CASSKGEAGANVLTF
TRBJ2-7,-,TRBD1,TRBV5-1,TGCGCCAGCAGGGACAGGGGGCACCACGAGCAGTACTTC,CASRDRGHHEQYF
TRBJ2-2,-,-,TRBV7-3,TGTGCCAGCAGCTTAGCCAGCACCGGGGAGCTGTTTTTT,CASSLASTGELFF
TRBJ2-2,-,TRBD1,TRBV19,TGTGCCACCTCGACAGGGGGCACCGGGGAGCTGTTTTTT,CATSTGGTGELFF
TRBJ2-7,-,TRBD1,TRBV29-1,TGCAGCGTTGAAAGGGGGCAGGGTCTCACCGAGCAGTACTTC,CSVERGQGLTEQYF
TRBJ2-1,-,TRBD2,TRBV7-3,TGTGCCAGCAGCTTAAGAGCGGGGGGCTTTAGCTCCTACAATGAGCAGTTCTTC,CASSLRAGGFSSYNEQFF